These 22 T cell receptor beta chains originate from one sample sequenced in a study of shared T cell receptors in the human thymus. Clones were sequenced by immunoSEQ multiplex PCR, and TCRdb holds only the in-frame ones, with some missing. The table has hundreds of thousands of clones, approximately 95% seen once. The material sequenced was thymocytes. These receptors originate from a human donor.

The CDR3 protein is CASRHSGTSGELFF. The CDR3 nucleotides are TGTGCCAGCAGACACAGCGGCACCTCCGGGGAGCTGTTTTTT. The V and J genes are TRBV28 and TRBJ2-2; D might be TRBD2 (5 bases). Germline V lookup: CDR1 MDHEN, CDR2 SYDVKM. The CDR3 covers 14 residues. The V gene lost 6 bases and the J gene lost 6 bases, with 14 bases spanning the gap. The full variable domain, in which reference TRBV28 and TRBJ2-2 provide the parts outside the CDR3, is DVKVTQSSRYLVKRTGEKVFLECVQDMDHENMFWYRQDPGLGLRLIYFSYDVKMKEKGDIPEGYSVSREKKERFSLILESASTNQTSMYLCASRHSGTSGELFFGEGSRLTVL.

Only one count was recorded for this clone. The rearrangement links TRBV18 to TRBJ1-2; 9 bases line up with TRBD1. The ends lost 3 bases at V and 4 bases at J; junction bases unmatched: 15. Germline V gene data show CDR1 as KGHSH and CDR2 as LQKENI. The CDR3 consists of 18 residues. CDR3 nucleotide sequence: TGTGCCAGCTCACCGACCAAGCTGGGACAGGGCCCGGGCTATGGCTACACCTTC. Translating gives CASSPTKLGQGPGYGYTF.

The chain links TRBV4-2 to TRBJ2-1; 12 bases match TRBD2. Germline V lookup: CDR1 LGHNA, CDR2 YNFKEQ. V trimming: 1 base; J trimming: 8 bases; junction bases outside the gene matches: 15. The CDR3 is 19 amino acids. Here the CDR3 reads CASSQARSSGRAGFDEQFF. DNA for the CDR3: TGTGCCAGCAGCCAAGCCCGGTCTAGCGGGAGGGCGGGTTTTGATGAGCAGTTCTTC.

The chain is built from TRBV19 and TRBJ2-1; D is unresolved. The V gene's germline CDR1 is LNHDA and CDR2 SQIVND (reference sequence). The V and J ends lost 3 bases and 9 bases respectively, with 12 bases between them. This CDR3 region has 13 residues. DNA for the CDR3: TGTGCCAGTAGTATGGTCGTTCGGAGTGAGCAGTTCTTC. It is translated as CASSMVVRSEQFF.

The genes are TRBV27 and TRBJ2-3; either TRBD1 or TRBD2 may supply D (5 bases each). Trimming removed 1 base from V and 2 bases from J, with 19 bases in between. The CDR3 has 18 residues. CDR1 is MNHEY and CDR2 is SMNVEV in the germline V gene (reference sequence). The CDR3 sequence is CASSLYVWWGIHTDTQYF. In nucleotides, the CDR3 is TGTGCCAGCAGTTTATATGTGTGGTGGGGGATCCACACAGATACGCAGTATTTT.

This clone was seen a single time. J is TRBJ2-7 and V is TRBV10-3; tentatively, D is TRBD1 (5 bases). The CDR3 runs 15 residues. The V and J ends lost 0 bases and 3 bases respectively, with 12 bases between them. Looked up from germline, CDR1 is ENHRY and CDR2 is SYGVKD. CDR3 DNA sequence: TGTGCCATCAGTGAGTCGATAGGGGCGTACTACGAGCAGTACTTC. Protein: CAISESIGAYYEQYF.

The chain has TRBV5-1 and TRBJ2-7; D is undetermined. V shed 0 bases and J shed 3 bases, with 7 bases lying between them. The CDR3 is 13 residues long. The germline V gene has CDR1 SGHRS and CDR2 YFSETQ. DNA for the CDR3: TGCGCCAGCAGCTTGGTGGGCAGCTACGAGCAGTACTTC. Protein: CASSLVGSYEQYF.

This chain uses TRBV29-1 with TRBJ2-7; 10 nucleotides agree with TRBD2. The V segment lost 6 bases and the J segment 2 bases; nucleotides outside the gene matches: 19. CDR3 length: 18 amino acids. Looked up from germline, CDR1 is SQVTM and CDR2 is ANQGSEA. The CDR3 DNA reads as TGCAGCGTCAGTCCAGGACTAGCGGCTCCACCTGGCCCCTACGAGCAGTACTTC. This sequence encodes CSVSPGLAAPPGPYEQYF.

This chain links TRBV28 with TRBJ1-4; D gene uncertain. The CDR3 extends over 16 amino acids. Germline V gene lookup returns CDR1 MDHEN and CDR2 SYDVKM. Deletions cut 5 bases from V and 0 bases from J, with 13 bases between. The CDR3 DNA sequence: TGTGCCAGCAGTATACCCCCGAGGGCAACTAATGAAAAACTGTTTTTT. It is translated as CASSIPPRATNEKLFF.

The chain carries TRBV4-1 and TRBJ1-1; TRBD1 agrees at 7 bases. The CDR3 contains 14 residues. Germline CDR1 reads MGHRA; CDR2 reads YSYEKL. Trimming took 4 bases from V and 1 from J; bases not matched to a gene: 3. CDR3: CASSPHRGNTEAFF. The CDR3 nucleotides read TGCGCCAGCAGCCCCCACAGGGGGAACACTGAAGCTTTCTTT.

J is TRBJ2-1 and V is TRBV7-9; 10 nucleotides align to TRBD2. In germline, CDR1 is SEHNR, CDR2 FQNEAQ (reference sequence). Trimming took 4 bases from V and 6 from J; bases not matched to a gene: 6. The CDR3 totals 15 residues. The CDR3 protein is CASSSRLAGGNEQFF. CDR3 DNA: TGTGCCAGCAGCTCGCGACTAGCGGGCGGCAATGAGCAGTTCTTC.

V usage is TRBV30 and J usage is TRBJ2-1; D is undetermined. The V end was cut by 3 bases, the J end by 6 bases, with 12 bases between. The CDR3 loop spans 13 amino acids. Germline loops: CDR1 GTSNPN, CDR2 SVGIG (reference sequence). In DNA, the CDR3 is TGTGCCTGGAGGGCGACTCCGGCCAATGAGCAGTTCTTC. Protein sequence: CAWRATPANEQFF.

This clone was found once. The V and J genes are TRBV5-1 and TRBJ2-3; a weak D match, TRBD1 (5 bases). V lost 0 bases to trimming and J lost 0 bases, with 14 bases between them. This CDR3 spans 17 amino acids. Germline V gene lookup returns CDR1 SGHRS and CDR2 YFSETQ. CDR3 sequence reads: CASSLGGQVTSTDTQYF. The CDR3 bases are TGCGCCAGCAGCTTGGGCGGACAAGTTACAAGCACAGATACGCAGTATTTT.

This clone was seen just once. V and J are TRBV6-5 and TRBJ1-3; TRBD1 aligns across 7 bases. CDR1 MNHEY and CDR2 SVGAGI come from the germline V gene. V lost 0 bases and J lost 6; bases outside the gene matches: 5. The length of the CDR3 is 15 residues. This chain's CDR3 is CASSYSRTGANTIYF. In nucleotides, the CDR3 is TGTGCCAGCAGTTACTCTCGGACAGGCGCAAACACCATATATTTT.

This chain uses TRBV6-1 with TRBJ2-7; 9 bases are shared with TRBD1. Germline V lookup: CDR1 MNHNS, CDR2 SASEGT. Trimming removed 5 bases from V and 2 bases from J; junction bases left unmatched: 7. The length of the CDR3 is 15 residues. The CDR3 sequence is CASSPWRQGAYEQYF. The CDR3 DNA follows: TGTGCCAGCAGTCCATGGAGACAGGGGGCCTACGAGCAGTACTTC.

As regards this clone: It is unclear where the CDR3 begins or ends on the DNA, so no DNA is shown, and the CDR3 is as TCRdb lists it. V usage is TRBV28 and J usage is TRBJ1-1. Germline CDR1 and CDR2: MDHEN and SYDVKM. The CDR3 spans 17 residues, counting both ends. Here the CDR3 reads CASSSSVSRGARTEAFF.

The chain uses TRBV9 and TRBJ2-1; 7 nucleotides agree with TRBD1. The CDR3 is made up of 18 amino acids. Germline loops: CDR1 SGDLS, CDR2 YYNGEE. Trimming removed 2 bases from V and 5 bases from J; junction bases left unmatched: 16. CDR3 region: CASSVHRTGKGADNEQFF. CDR3 in DNA: TGTGCCAGCAGCGTCCACCGGACAGGTAAAGGAGCTGACAATGAGCAGTTCTTC.

The chain is built from TRBV4-1 and TRBJ1-1, with no clear D. The V end lost 4 bases, the J end lost 1 base, and 13 bases lay between the germline ends. This CDR3 has 15 residues. The V gene's germline CDR1 is MGHRA and CDR2 YSYEKL. The DNA for the CDR3 is TGCGCCAGCAGCCTCACAATACTGTCGAACACTGAAGCTTTCTTT. Translation: CASSLTILSNTEAFF.

This chain links TRBV19 with TRBJ2-3; the match to TRBD2 covers 16 bases. The CDR3 totals 19 residues. CDR1 and CDR2 from the germline V gene are LNHDA and SQIVND (reference sequence). The V segment lost 4 bases and the J segment 1 base; nucleotides outside the gene matches: 8. The CDR3 protein is CASSRKGLAGGKRTDTQYF. The CDR3 DNA sequence: TGTGCCAGTAGTAGAAAGGGACTAGCGGGAGGGAAACGCACAGATACGCAGTATTTT. Combining the CDR3 with reference TRBV19 and TRBJ2-3 gives the whole variable domain DGGITQSPKYLFRKEGQNVTLSCEQNLNHDAMYWYRQDPGQGLRLIYYSQIVNDFQKGDIAEGYSVSREKKESFPLTVTSAQKNPTAFYLCASSRKGLAGGKRTDTQYFGPGTRLTVL.

The V gene is TRBV11-2, the J gene TRBJ2-7; weak D call: TRBD1 (5 bases). Trimming removed 5 bases at V and 3 bases at J, with 17 bases between. This CDR3 spans 15 amino acids. Germline V gene lookup returns CDR1 SGHAT and CDR2 FQNNGV. The CDR3 DNA reads TGTGCCAGCAGCCTGGGGCGACAGCCGGACTACGAGCAGTACTTC. Residues: CASSLGRQPDYEQYF.

This rearrangement joins TRBV28 to TRBJ1-3; a possible D gene is TRBD1 (5 bases). V lost 7 bases and J lost 3, with 19 bases in between. The CDR3 contains 16 residues. Per germline, CDR1 MDHEN and CDR2 SYDVKM. Written as DNA, the CDR3 is TGTGCCAGCACGCTAAATTGGCAGGGTTATGGAAACACCATATATTTT. Amino acids: CASTLNWQGYGNTIYF.

This clone was detected once. This chain links TRBV7-3 with TRBJ2-1; 12 bases line up with TRBD2. Germline V gene sequence: CDR1 SGHTA, CDR2 FQGTGA. After removal of 6 bases from V and 6 bases from J, the junction contained 9 bases not matched to a gene. The CDR3 has 16 residues. CDR3 region: CASRSMGTSGSNEQFF. The CDR3, as DNA: TGTGCCAGCAGATCCATGGGGACTAGCGGGTCCAATGAGCAGTTCTTC.